This T cell receptor (beta chain) came from a study of T cells after yellow fever vaccination. Findings of the study overall: By day 5 rather than day 15, the secondary response had peaked, though it was weaker. Post-booster repertoires again held most primary-vaccination clones (roughly 96% CD4, roughly 90% CD8). In FACS-sorted repertoires, abundant clonotypes from the bulk population could appear as contaminants.

The CDR3 sequence is 13 residues long. Per germline, CDR1 SGDLS and CDR2 YYNGEE. The germline V and J ends were trimmed by 0 bases and 6 bases, with 7 bases remaining between them. A single record per CDR3 protein comes from TCRdb applying MiXCR to the 5' RACE reads. The sample holds some 340,000 distinct CDR3 sequences; roughly 4% are singletons and the top ten take 20% to 25%. The sample holds many counts of this clonotype. Its antigen is unknown. The chain carries TRBV9 and TRBJ2-1, with D hard to call. The sample in question was PBMCs, obtained 5 days after the yellow fever booster vaccination. The receptor comes from a man aged 18-30 years who received the YFV17D yellow fever vaccine. The CDR3 loop is CASSVEGFNEQFF. DNA for the CDR3: TGTGCCAGCAGCGTAGAAGGGTTCAATGAGCAGTTCTTC.